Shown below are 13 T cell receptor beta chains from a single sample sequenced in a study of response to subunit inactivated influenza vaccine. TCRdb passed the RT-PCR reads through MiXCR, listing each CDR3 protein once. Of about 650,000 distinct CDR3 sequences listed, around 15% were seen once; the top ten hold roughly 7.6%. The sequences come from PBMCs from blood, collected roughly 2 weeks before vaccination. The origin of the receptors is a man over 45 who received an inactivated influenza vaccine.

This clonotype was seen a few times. CDR3 nucleotide sequence: TGTGCCAGCAGCCCCGCAAGCGGGAGTGTCGCAGATACGCAGTATTTT. Translated: CASSPASGSVADTQYF. This chain connects TRBV9 to TRBJ2-3, with 8 bases matching TRBD2. Germline CDR1 is SGDLS and CDR2 is YYNGEE. Trimming cost V 4 bases and J 4 bases; bases outside gene matches: 11. This CDR3 spans 16 amino acids. The full variable domain, with the rest looked up from reference TRBV9 and TRBJ2-3, is DSGVTQTPKHLITATGQRVTLRCSPRSGDLSVYWYQQSLDQGLQFLIQYYNGEERAKGNILERFSAQQFPDLHSELNLSSLELGDSALYFCASSPASGSVADTQYFGPGTRLTVL.

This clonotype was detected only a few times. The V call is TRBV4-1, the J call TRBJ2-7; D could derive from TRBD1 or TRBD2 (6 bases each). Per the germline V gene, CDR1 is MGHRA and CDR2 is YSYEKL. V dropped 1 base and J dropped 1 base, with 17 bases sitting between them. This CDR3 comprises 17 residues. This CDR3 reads CASSQVIPGAPSYEQYF. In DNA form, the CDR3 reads TGCGCCAGCAGCCAAGTGATTCCGGGGGCCCCTTCCTACGAGCAGTACTTC.

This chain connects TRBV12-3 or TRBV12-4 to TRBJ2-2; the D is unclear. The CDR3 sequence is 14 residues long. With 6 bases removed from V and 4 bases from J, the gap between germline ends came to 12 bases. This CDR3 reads CASSPKQSTGELFF. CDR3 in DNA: TGTGCCAGCAGCCCCAAACAGAGCACCGGGGAGCTGTTTTTT.

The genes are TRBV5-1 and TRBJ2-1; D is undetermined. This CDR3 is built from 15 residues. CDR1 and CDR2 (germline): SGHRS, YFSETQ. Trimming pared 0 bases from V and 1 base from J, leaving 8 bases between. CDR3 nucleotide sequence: TGCGCCAGCAGCTTGGGGCAGCAATCCTACAATGAGCAGTTCTTC. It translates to CASSLGQQSYNEQFF.

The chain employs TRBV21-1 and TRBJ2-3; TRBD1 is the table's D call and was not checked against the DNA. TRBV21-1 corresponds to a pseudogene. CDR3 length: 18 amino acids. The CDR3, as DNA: TGTGCCAGCAGCAAACCCCCCGGGGCAGCGAAACGCACAGATACGCAGTATTTT. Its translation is CASSKPPGAAKRTDTQYF.

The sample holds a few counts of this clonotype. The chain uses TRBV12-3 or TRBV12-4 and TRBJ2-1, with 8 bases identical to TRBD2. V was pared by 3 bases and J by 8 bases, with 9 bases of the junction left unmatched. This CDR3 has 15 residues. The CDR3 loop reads CASSFSRREADEQFF. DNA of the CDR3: TGTGCCAGCAGTTTCTCCCGGCGGGAGGCAGATGAGCAGTTCTTC.

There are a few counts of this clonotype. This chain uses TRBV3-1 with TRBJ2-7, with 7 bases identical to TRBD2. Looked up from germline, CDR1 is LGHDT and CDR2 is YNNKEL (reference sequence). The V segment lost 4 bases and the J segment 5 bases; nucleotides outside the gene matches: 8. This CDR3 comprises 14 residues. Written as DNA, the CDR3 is TGTGCCAGCAGCCCCCTCGGGGGGACTAACGAGCAGTACTTC. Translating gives CASSPLGGTNEQYF.

CDR3 in amino acids: CASNRGGGGAEQYF. Here the CDR3 DNA reads TGTGCCAGCAATAGAGGTGGGGGGGGCGCCGAGCAGTACTTC. The chain employs TRBV12-3 or TRBV12-4 and TRBJ2-7, with D tentatively TRBD2 (7 bases). Trimming took 7 bases from V and 6 from J, leaving 19 bases between them. CDR3 length: 14 residues.

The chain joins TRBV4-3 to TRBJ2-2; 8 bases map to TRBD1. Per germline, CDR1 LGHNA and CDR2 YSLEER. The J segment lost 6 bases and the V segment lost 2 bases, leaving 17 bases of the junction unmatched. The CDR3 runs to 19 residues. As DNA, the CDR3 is TGCGCCAGCAGCCAACGCCACTGGGCAGGGGGCTTTGGTCCCGGGGAGCTGTTTTTT. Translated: CASSQRHWAGGFGPGELFF.

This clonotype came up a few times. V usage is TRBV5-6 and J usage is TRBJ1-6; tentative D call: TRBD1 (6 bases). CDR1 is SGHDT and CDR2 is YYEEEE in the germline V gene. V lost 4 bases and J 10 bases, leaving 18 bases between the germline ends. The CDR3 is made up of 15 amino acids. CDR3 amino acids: CASSPLTGSISPLHF. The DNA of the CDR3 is TGTGCCAGCAGCCCCCTAACAGGGAGTATCTCACCCCTCCACTTT.

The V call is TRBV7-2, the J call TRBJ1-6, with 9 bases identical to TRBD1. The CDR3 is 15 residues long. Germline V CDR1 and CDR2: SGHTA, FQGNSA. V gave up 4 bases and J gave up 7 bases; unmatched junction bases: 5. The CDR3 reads CASSSMGQGNSPLHF. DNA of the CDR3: TGTGCCAGCAGCTCAATGGGACAGGGAAATTCACCCCTCCACTTT.

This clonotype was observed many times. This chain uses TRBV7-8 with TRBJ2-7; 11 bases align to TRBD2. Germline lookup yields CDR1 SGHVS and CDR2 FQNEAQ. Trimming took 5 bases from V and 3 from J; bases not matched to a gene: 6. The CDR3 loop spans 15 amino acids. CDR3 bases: TGTGCCAGCAGCCGAGTCCTAGCGGGAGGCTACGAGCAGTACTTC. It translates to CASSRVLAGGYEQYF.

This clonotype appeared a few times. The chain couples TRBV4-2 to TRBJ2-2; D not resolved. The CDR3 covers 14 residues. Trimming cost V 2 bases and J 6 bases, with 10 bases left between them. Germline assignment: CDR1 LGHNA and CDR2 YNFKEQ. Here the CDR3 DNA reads TGTGCCAGCAGCCAACAGGTGAAGCCCGGGGAGCTGTTTTTT. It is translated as CASSQQVKPGELFF.